This T cell receptor beta chain came from a study of beta chain features in type 1 diabetes. cDNA synthesis used the whole RNA isolate, giving expressed TCRB sequences. Measured with immunoSEQ multiplex PCR; TCRdb has only the in-frame clones, and not every one. The profile shows around 320,000 clones, roughly 15% of them singletons. Notes on this clone: The sample holds other DNA sequences that translate to the same CDR3.

The authors took one heparinised blood draw, averaging approximately 0.12 L, from each donor. Sequencing was performed on central memory CD4+ T cells from blood. This TCR derives from a young man in good health.

For the CDR3, the DNA is TGTGCCTGGAGTGTATCACTTTACTACGAGCAGTACGTC. Amino acids: CAWSVSLYYEQYV. The chain is built from TRBV30 and TRBJ2-7, with no clear D. Trimming cost V 0 bases and J 3 bases, with 9 bases left between them. Looked up from germline, CDR1 is GTSNPN and CDR2 is SVGIG (reference sequence). There are 13 residues in the CDR3.